The 11 T cell receptor beta chains given below trace back to one sample, sequenced in a study of tumor-infiltrating lymphocytes in primary liver carcinoma. Total RNA (around 500 ng) served as template for TCR beta cDNA synthesis primed by a constant-region primer. Three nested multiplex PCR rounds, a slightly modified ARM-PCR method, built the TCR beta libraries. The first two PCR rounds used TRBV1-TRBV30 forward primers with a C-beta reverse primer, around 10 cycles each. MiXCR, applied by TCRdb to the multiplex PCR reads, yields one record per CDR3 protein. There are fewer than 350,000 distinct CDR3 sequences in the sample; less than 75% occur only once, and about 6.5% lies in the top ten. Germline DNA was also extracted, while the blood RNA originated from unsorted whole blood. The sample consisted of peripheral blood. Receptors originate from a man aged 35 to 55 with primary liver carcinoma and hepatitis B virus infection.

As regards this clonotype: This may be a read error, as it is one base from a much larger clone. The chain links TRBV5-5 to TRBJ1-1; D gene uncertain. Germline V gene data show CDR1 as SGHKS and CDR2 as YYEKEE (reference sequence). This CDR3 spans 14 amino acids. The germline V and J ends were trimmed by 4 bases and 2 bases, with 12 bases remaining between them. CDR3 amino acids: CASSSGLINTEAFF. The CDR3, as DNA: TGTGCCAGCAGCAGCGGACTGATAAACACTGAAGCTTTCTTT.

The sample holds many counts of this clonotype. The rearrangement joins TRBV11-2 to TRBJ1-1, with TRBD1 identical over 7 bases. V lost 10 bases and J lost 2; bases outside the gene matches: 7. This CDR3 contains 13 residues. Germline V CDR1 and CDR2: SGHAT, FQNNGV. CDR3 nucleotide sequence: TGTGCCATAGGGGGCGTGGGAAACACTGAAGCTTTCTTT. Protein product: CAIGGVGNTEAFF.

To note about this clonotype: The junction departs from the called germline gene at one end, perhaps through a read error. The V and J genes are TRBV6-5 and TRBJ2-7; D uncertain. This CDR3 has 15 residues. Germline CDR1 reads MNHEY; CDR2 reads SVGAGI. The CDR3 spells CASSCSGRNSYEQYF. In DNA form, the CDR3 reads TGCGCCAGCAGTTGCTCCGGCAGAAACTCCTACGAGCAGTACTTC.

This clonotype was observed a single time. A much larger clone sits a single nucleotide away, making a read error possible. The V call is TRBV4-1, the J call TRBJ1-2, with 7 bases that match TRBD1. The CDR3 spans 15 residues. Germline V gene sequence: CDR1 MGHRA, CDR2 YSYEKL. Losses at the gene ends were 4 bases for V and 5 bases for J; bases not matched to a gene: 10. CDR3 residues: CASSLGTVGDYGYTF. Here the CDR3 DNA reads TGCGCCAGCAGCCTTGGGACAGTGGGTGATTATGGCTACACCTTC.

As to this clonotype: The junction departs from germline at one end; a sequencing error may be responsible. The J gene is TRBJ2-5, the V gene TRBV6-6, with TRBD1 as a possible D gene (5 bases). The CDR3 is made up of 13 amino acids. CDR1 is MNHNY and CDR2 is SVGAGI in the germline V gene (reference sequence). The CDR3: CAARQRIHETQYF. For the CDR3, the DNA is TGTGCCGCCCGACAGCGTATCCATGAGACCCAGTACTTT.

The chain couples TRBV5-1 to TRBJ2-6; D is undetermined. The CDR3 covers 18 residues. Germline V gene lookup returns CDR1 SGHRS and CDR2 YFSETQ. Trimming removed 0 bases from V and 1 base from J, with 14 bases in between. The CDR3: CASSLVPSPISGANVLTF. The DNA of the CDR3 is TGCGCCAGCAGCTTGGTCCCATCACCCATATCTGGGGCCAACGTCCTGACTTTC.

This sequence joins TRBV25-1 and TRBJ1-5, with TRBD1 matching over 7 bases. Trimming removed 6 bases from V and 6 bases from J; junction bases left unmatched: 5. The CDR3 is made up of 13 amino acids. The V gene's germline CDR1 is MGHDK and CDR2 SYGVNS. The CDR3 DNA reads as TGTGCCAGCAGCTCAGGGGGGACTCAGCCCCAGCATTTT. It translates to CASSSGGTQPQHF.

About this clonotype: At one end, the junction sequence differs from germline, possibly due to a read error. This chain uses TRBV6-6 with TRBJ1-2; D is undetermined. Germline CDR1 MNHNY, CDR2 SVGAGI (reference sequence). CDR3 length equals 14 residues. CDR3 region: CASSQEEPPTGYTF. The CDR3 DNA is TGTGCGAGCAGCCAAGAAGAGCCCCCGACAGGCTACACCTTC.

Points on this clonotype: A much larger clone differs from this one at a single base, so this may be a read error. This chain uses TRBV6-1 with TRBJ2-1; 9 bases agree with TRBD1. The CDR3 covers 13 residues. Looked up from germline, CDR1 is MNHNS and CDR2 is SASEGT. The CDR3 spells CTSRGQGTNEQFF. The CDR3 DNA is TGTACCAGCAGAGGACAGGGGACTAATGAGCAGTTCTTC.

The chain has TRBV11-2 and TRBJ2-7; D possibly corresponds to TRBD2 (5 bases). The CDR3 covers 15 residues. Germline-derived CDR1 and CDR2 are SGHAT and FQNNGV. V was pared by 1 base and J by 2 bases, with 12 bases between. CDR3 nucleotides: TGTGCCAGCAGCTTAGGTCTGCGGGCCGCCTACGAGCAGTACTTC. This sequence encodes CASSLGLRAAYEQYF.

This clonotype is a singleton in its sample. Without the conserved terminal phenylalanine or tryptophan, this CDR3 likely stems from a read error. Because the CDR3's place on the DNA is in doubt, the DNA is left out and the CDR3 is given as listed by TCRdb. The chain uses TRBV6-5 and TRBJ2-3. The germline CDR1 and CDR2 sequences are MNHEY and SVGAGI. Counting both end residues, the CDR3 totals 14 amino acids. CDR3 residues: CASSYSRSTDTLYL.